This TCR beta chain is drawn from a study of tumor and adjacent non-tumor tissue in lung cancer. Looking at the study overall: There were some 12 adenocarcinoma, a couple of squamous cell carcinoma and 1 small cell lung cancer cases. Patients were aged roughly 31 to 76, approximately 11 men and roughly 5 women, stage I to III.

The library came from three nested PCR rounds adapted from ARM-PCR protocols. Each CDR3 protein is one row after TCRdb ran MiXCR on the multiplex PCR reads. Of approximately 120,000 distinct CDR3 sequences in the sample, roughly 77% were seen once. Study findings and constraints: Tumor repertoires had a smaller top 100 clone share than normal lung. Significantly higher TCR diversity was found in tumor than normal lung.

As to this clonotype: Its antigen remains unknown.

The germline gives CDR1 DFQATT, CDR2 SNEGSKA (reference sequence). The CDR3 is 13 amino acids. Trimming pared 8 bases from V and 3 bases from J, leaving 14 bases between. This sample's RNA came from whole unsorted tissue. This chain joins TRBV20-1 and TRBJ2-4, with TRBD2 as a possible D gene (6 bases). The sequencing input was lung tumor tissue. The receptor was derived from a woman aged 55 to 70 with non-small cell lung cancer. This CDR3 is CSQTSPGKNIQYF. The CDR3 nucleotides are TGCAGTCAGACTAGTCCGGGCAAAAACATTCAGTACTTC.